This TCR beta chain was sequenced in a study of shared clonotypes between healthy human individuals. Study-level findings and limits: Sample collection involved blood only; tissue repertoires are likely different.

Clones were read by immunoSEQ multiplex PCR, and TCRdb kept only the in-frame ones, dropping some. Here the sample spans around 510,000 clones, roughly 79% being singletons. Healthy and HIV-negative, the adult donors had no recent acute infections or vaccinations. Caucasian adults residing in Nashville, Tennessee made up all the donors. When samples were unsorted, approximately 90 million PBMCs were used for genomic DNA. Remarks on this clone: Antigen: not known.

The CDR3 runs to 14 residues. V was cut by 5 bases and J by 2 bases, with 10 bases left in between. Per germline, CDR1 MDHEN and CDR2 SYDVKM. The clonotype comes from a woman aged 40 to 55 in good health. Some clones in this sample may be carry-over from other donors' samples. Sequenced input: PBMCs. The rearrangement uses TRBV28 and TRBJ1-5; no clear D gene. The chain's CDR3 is CASSPPLGNQPQHF. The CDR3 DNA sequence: TGTGCCAGCAGTCCCCCGTTGGGCAATCAGCCCCAGCATTTT.